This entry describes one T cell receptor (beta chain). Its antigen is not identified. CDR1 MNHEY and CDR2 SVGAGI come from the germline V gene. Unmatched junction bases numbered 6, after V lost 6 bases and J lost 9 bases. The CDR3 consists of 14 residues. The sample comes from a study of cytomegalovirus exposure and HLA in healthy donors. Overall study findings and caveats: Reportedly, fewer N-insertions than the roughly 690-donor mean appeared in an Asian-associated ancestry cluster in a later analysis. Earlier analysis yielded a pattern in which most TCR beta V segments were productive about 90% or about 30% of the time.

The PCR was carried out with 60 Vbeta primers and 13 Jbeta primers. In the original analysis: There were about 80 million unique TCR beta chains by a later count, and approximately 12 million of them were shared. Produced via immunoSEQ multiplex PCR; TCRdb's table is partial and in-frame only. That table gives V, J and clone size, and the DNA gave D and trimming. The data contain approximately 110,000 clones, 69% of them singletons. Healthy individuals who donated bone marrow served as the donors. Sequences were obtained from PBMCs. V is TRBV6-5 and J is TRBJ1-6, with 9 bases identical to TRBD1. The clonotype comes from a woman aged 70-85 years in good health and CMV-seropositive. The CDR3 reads CASRGTGQISPLHF. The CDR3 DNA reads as TGTGCCAGCAGGGGGACAGGGCAGATTTCACCCCTCCACTTT.